Here is one T cell receptor beta chain with its context. This clonotype was seen a few times. Its antigen remains undetermined. No much larger clonotype is one base removed from it; base qualities were not supplied. The TCR beta CDR3 regions were amplified from the RNA transcripts. For the first round of RT-PCR on the TCR CDR3, the HTBI primer set was used together with the Qiagen OneStep RT-PCR kit. The libraries were constructed in a second round of multiplex PCR and then size-selected and purified. Sequencing of the libraries was done on an Illumina HiSeq2000 using paired-end 100 bp reads. The published analysis was carried out like this. Raw data were processed with SOAPnuke, discarding reads with adapters, uncalled bases, mean Phred below 15, or no exact constant-primer or identifier match. High-quality paired reads were merged using COPE v1.2.5, and each unique nucleotide sequence was defined as a clonotype. MiTCR v1.1 was used to align the clonotypes against IMGT TRBV, TRBD and TRBJ reference segments. Analysis was restricted to V-J combinations with a frequency above 0.0001, which covered just over 98% of repertoires. A TCS score was defined as the ratio of F50 (clonal expansion) to E x V (chaos), with BLOSUM62-based TCRdist applied between CDR3 peptides within each V-J. Welch's t-statistics and random forest reduced roughly 530 V-J features to 13, which were used in a naive Bayes classifier (R e1071). TCRdb redid the processing of the public reads, applying fastp at Q25 and MiXCR, and retained in-frame beta chains. Each CDR3 protein appears once, grouped with its most common genes and DNA. The V and J calls were not made by the authors but by TCRdb's processing. This sample holds 350,000 to 450,000 distinct CDR3 sequences; about 14% were observed only once. The leading ten clones occupy 25% to 30% of the sample.

These data come from a study of T cells in Graves' hyperthyroidism and ophthalmopathy (dated by TCRdb to between 2018 and 2021). Regarding the complete study: Peripheral blood samples were taken at initial diagnosis, before any treatment was given. The 100 or so discovery patients were divided at random into training and test sets in a 7:3 ratio. Whether ophthalmopathy could be predicted prospectively was tested in an independent validation cohort made up of roughly 19 hyperthyroidism patients plus 17 patients who later progressed to ophthalmopathy. TCR V-J signatures able to tell the groups apart were searched for in a discovery cohort of around 95 patients, of whom about 40 had Graves' ophthalmopathy and roughly 58 had stable Graves' hyperthyroidism. Once sampling was done, hyperthyroidism patients were given methimazole at a starting dose of 30 mg daily, whereas ophthalmopathy patients were given high-dose intravenous methylprednisolone. TCR Vbeta CDR3 sequencing of 120 to 150 peripheral blood samples (about 45 ophthalmopathy, 75 or so hyperthyroidism and some 17 progressor patients) is reported in the paper. In addition, the study compared T-cell repertoires in thyroid tissue and in blood from 6 or 7 Graves' hyperthyroidism patients.

Paper-wide results and their limitations: In validation, the model predicted progression to ophthalmopathy a median of approximately 6.6 months before onset, with about 71% sensitivity and 72.22% specificity. Most expanded thyroid clonotypes (frequency above 0.001) were also found in blood, which suggests that blood repertoires may mirror thyroid immune responses. A 13 V-J signature model separated ophthalmopathy from stable hyperthyroidism, with roughly 88% sensitivity and roughly 84% specificity in cross-validation and 80%/75% in testing. Sample size was not statistically predetermined, and investigators were not blinded to group allocation.

V sheds 0 bases and J sheds 14 bases, leaving 14 bases between their ends. CDR1 and CDR2, looked up from the germline V gene (reference sequence), are DFQATT and SNEGSKA. Including the terminal cysteine and phenylalanine, the CDR3 comprises 13 residues. Only CDR3 DNA is held: 39 bases, read in frame from base 1. In the ophthalmopathy patients, disease was moderately to severely active, with a Clinical Activity Score of 3 or more, a NOSPECS grade of 4 or more, and a duration of less than 3 months. The study excluded patients with uncontrolled infections, other autoimmune diseases, pregnancy or lactation. Clinical symptoms, serum thyroxine and TRAb, thyroid ultrasound, and orbital computed tomography formed the basis for the diagnoses. PBMCs were separated from around 9.1 ml of fresh peripheral blood using Ficoll-Paque density gradient centrifugation. Total RNA was extracted with Trizol reagent, and quality was checked on an Agilent 2100 Bioanalyzer.

Recombination joined TRBV20-1 with TRBJ1-6; the D gene assignment is ambiguous. The clonotype originates from a man between 45 and 60 years old with Graves' ophthalmopathy. Sequenced material: blood. This receptor carries the CDR3 CSARDAKSGALHF. The nucleotides are TGCAGTGCTAGAGATGCGAAATCCGGGGCCCTCCACTTT.